The 2 T cell receptor beta chains below all came from one sample that was sequenced in a study of T-cell memory formation after mild COVID-19 (dated by TCRdb to about 2021). The library came from 5' RACE. Data came from an Illumina NovaSeq 6000. TCRdb passed the public sequencing reads through fastp at Q25 and MiXCR, retaining productive beta sequences. Merged by CDR3 protein, the rows form single entries marked with the most common genes and DNA. The sample table contains approximately 260,000 distinct CDR3 sequences; only one count was recorded for roughly 15% of them. The top ten constitute 20% to 25% of the sample. Sequenced material: PBMCs or a T cell subset sorted from them (not recorded which). The receptors were gathered from a man between 18 and 35 years old who had mild COVID-19 (a few samples of this study predate the infection). The sample titles of this study are shuffled in the database, so cell type and time point are left out; the donor was told from shared clones.

This clonotype was counted only a few times. The rearrangement links TRBV5-1 to TRBJ1-1, with TRBD1 as a possible D gene (6 bases). Trimming pared 4 bases from V and 4 bases from J, leaving 20 bases between. The CDR3 is 16 residues long. Germline V CDR1 and CDR2: SGHRS, YFSETQ. CDR3 DNA sequence: TGCGCCAGCAGCCCGGACTTACAGGGCATGAGCACTGAAGCTTTCTTT. It specifies CASSPDLQGMSTEAFF.

V is TRBV9 and J is TRBJ2-3, with D perhaps TRBD1 or TRBD2 (5 bases each). V was clipped by 5 bases and J by 1 base, with 11 bases between them. The CDR3 extends over 14 amino acids. CDR1 is SGDLS and CDR2 is YYNGEE in the germline V gene. The DNA of the CDR3 is TGTGCCAGCAGGGTCGGGACCGGCACAGATACGCAGTATTTT. Protein: CASRVGTGTDTQYF.